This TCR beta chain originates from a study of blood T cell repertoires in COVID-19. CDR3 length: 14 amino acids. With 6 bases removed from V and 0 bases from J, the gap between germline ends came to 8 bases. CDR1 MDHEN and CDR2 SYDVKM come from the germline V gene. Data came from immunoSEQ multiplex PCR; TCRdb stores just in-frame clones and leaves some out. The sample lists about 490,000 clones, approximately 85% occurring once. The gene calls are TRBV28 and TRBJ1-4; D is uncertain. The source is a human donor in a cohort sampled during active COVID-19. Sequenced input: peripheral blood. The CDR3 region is CASSLAATNEKLFF. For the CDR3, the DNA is TGTGCCAGCAGCCTAGCTGCAACTAATGAAAAACTGTTTTTT.